This T cell receptor (beta chain) derives from a study of blood T cell repertoires in COVID-19. Study summary: T cells, B-cell-depleted T cells, or PBMCs provided the cDNA or gDNA that served as material.

Original processing methods: Reference gene primers were amplified, and this amplification served to estimate nucleated cell counts. Data came from immunoSEQ multiplex PCR; TCRdb stores just in-frame clones and leaves some out. Clone size and V and J calls were adopted from that table, with D and trimming inferred from the DNA. The sample shows 270,000 or so clones, around 86% of them seen only once. V shed 5 bases, J shed 5 bases, and the junction held 12 bases outside the gene matches. The CDR3 has 16 amino acids. The germline CDR1 and CDR2 sequences are SGHVS and FQNEAQ. The sample consisted of peripheral blood. This rearrangement joins TRBV7-8 to TRBJ2-1, with 7 nucleotides matching TRBD2. The TCR originated in a woman aged 35 to 49 who had recovered from COVID-19. CDR3 sequence: CASSPSGRGDDNEQFF. Here the CDR3 DNA reads TGTGCCAGCAGCCCCAGTGGGAGGGGCGACGACAATGAGCAGTTCTTC. The whole variable domain, remainder taken from reference TRBV7-8 and TRBJ2-1, is GAGVSQSPRYKVAKRGQDVALRCDPISGHVSLFWYQQALGQGPEFLTYFQNEAQLDKSGLPSDRFFAERPEGSVSTLKIQRTQQEDSAVYLCASSPSGRGDDNEQFFGPGTRLTVL.